What follows describes a single T cell receptor (beta chain). One entry per CDR3 protein results from TCRdb running MiXCR on the RT-PCR reads. The sample includes about 700,000 distinct CDR3 sequences, 12% to 15% of them seen just once. The V gene lost 6 bases and the J gene lost 6 bases, with 12 bases spanning the gap. Germline loops: CDR1 SQVTM, CDR2 ANQGSEA. The CDR3 is made up of 11 amino acids. The V call is TRBV29-1, the J call TRBJ2-7; D unclear. Sequencing input: memory CD4+ T cells from blood. The receptor was derived from a female donor in good health, serving as a healthy control. CDR3 coding DNA: TGCAGCGTGCATCGGACCGGCGAGCAGTACTTC. Translating gives CSVHRTGEQYF.